This T cell receptor (beta chain) was identified in a study of Graves' ophthalmopathy and Graves' hyperthyroidism. Study-wide findings and caveats: For separating ophthalmopathy from stable hyperthyroidism, a 13-signature model gave approximately 90% sensitivity and 81.08% specificity.

This clonotype was seen many times. The antigen remains undetermined. The junction had 10 bases not matched to a gene; V was cut back by 4 bases and J by 5 bases. This CDR3 contains 16 residues. Germline V gene data show CDR1 as SGHTA and CDR2 as FQGNSA. The authors amplified TCR beta CDR3 regions, and they did so from RNA transcripts for repertoire sequencing. First-round RT-PCR employed HTBI primers, with a second-round multiplex PCR after it. MiXCR, run by TCRdb on the multiplex PCR reads, gives a single entry per CDR3 protein. The table shows 300,000 to 500,000 distinct CDR3 sequences, with over 15% occurring only once.

The origin of this receptor is a young woman with stable Graves' hyperthyroidism. The chain links TRBV7-2 to TRBJ2-5, with 10 bases that match TRBD2. The sample comprised peripheral blood. CDR3 in amino acids: CASSSLRAGGVETQYF. CDR3 DNA: TGTGCCAGCAGCTCTTTGAGAGCGGGGGGGGTTGAGACCCAGTACTTC.